Sequencing of this T cell receptor (beta chain) was carried out in a study of glioma-infiltrating T cells after dendritic cell vaccination. Study as a whole: Autologous tumor lysate was loaded overnight onto monocyte-derived dendritic cells grown 7 to 8 days with IL-4 and GM-CSF.

Study results and limitations: Higher pretreatment TIL content predicted longer progression-free time and survival.

A remark on this clone: Its target is unknown.

The time point here: after dendritic cell vaccination, including at tumor progression/relapse. Method: immunoSEQ multiplex PCR; TCRdb's copy keeps in-frame clones and lacks some. This table has 85,000 to 100,000 clones, 85% appearing once. This sample comprised blood, obtained after dendritic cell vaccination. The sequence was collected from a human donor with glioblastoma.

For the CDR3, the DNA is TGTGCCAGCAGCCAAACCCTACAGGGCGCTAATGAAAAACTGTTTTTT. It yields the protein CASSQTLQGANEKLFF. The chain is built from TRBV4-2 and TRBJ1-4; D perhaps matches TRBD1 (6 bases). Per germline, CDR1 LGHNA and CDR2 YNFKEQ. The CDR3 runs to 16 residues. With 2 bases removed from V and 3 bases from J, the gap between germline ends came to 13 bases.